A single T cell receptor beta chain is shown here with its context. The data belong to a study of blood T cell repertoires in COVID-19. Study details: Donors in the United States, Italy and Spain gave samples during acute or convalescent COVID-19. PBMCs, B-cell-depleted T cells, or T cells provided the cDNA or gDNA that made up the material.

Original processing notes: Cell counts per sample came from amplifying reference gene primers. TCRdb keeps only in-frame clones here, not all; method: immunoSEQ multiplex PCR. V and J calls and clone size are those listed in that table; D and trimming were worked out from the DNA. Of a few hundred thousand clones listed, roughly nine tenths are singletons. The ends were cut back, 1 base at V and 2 bases at J, with 12 bases in the middle. This CDR3 spans 15 amino acids. In germline, CDR1 is LGHNA, CDR2 YNFKEQ. The clonotype comes from a middle-aged woman who had recovered from COVID-19. The sample comprised peripheral blood. The V and J genes are TRBV4-2 and TRBJ2-7; maybe TRBD2 (6 bases). The CDR3 loop reads CASSQGQEGAYEQYF. The CDR3 nucleotides read TGTGCCAGCAGCCAAGGGCAGGAGGGAGCCTACGAGCAGTACTTC.